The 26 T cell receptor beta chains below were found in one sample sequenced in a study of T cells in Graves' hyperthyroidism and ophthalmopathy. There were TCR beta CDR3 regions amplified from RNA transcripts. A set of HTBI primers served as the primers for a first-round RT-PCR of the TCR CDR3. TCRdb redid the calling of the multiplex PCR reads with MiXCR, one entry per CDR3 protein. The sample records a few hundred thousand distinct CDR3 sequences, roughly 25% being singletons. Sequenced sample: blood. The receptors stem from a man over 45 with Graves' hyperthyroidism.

The CDR3 spells CASSQDRAGGSRAEQFF. The CDR3 DNA follows: TGTGCCAGCAGCCAAGATCGGGCGGGAGGGAGTAGGGCTGAGCAGTTCTTC. V is TRBV3-1 and J is TRBJ2-1; 9 positions agree with TRBD2. Germline lookup yields CDR1 LGHDT and CDR2 YNNKEL (reference sequence). Losses at the gene ends were 0 bases for V and 9 bases for J; bases not matched to a gene: 12. The CDR3 is made up of 17 amino acids.

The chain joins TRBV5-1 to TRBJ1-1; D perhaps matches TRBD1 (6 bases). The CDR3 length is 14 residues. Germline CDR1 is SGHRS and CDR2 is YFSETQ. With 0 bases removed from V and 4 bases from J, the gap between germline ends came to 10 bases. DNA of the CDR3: TGCGCCAGCAGCTTGGAGGGGGGACCCACTGAAGCTTTCTTT. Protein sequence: CASSLEGGPTEAFF. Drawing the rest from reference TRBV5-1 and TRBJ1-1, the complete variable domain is KAGVTQTPRYLIKTRGQQVTLSCSPISGHRSVSWYQQTPGQGLQFLFEYFSETQRNKGNFPGRFSGRQFSNSRSEMNVSTLELGDSALYLCASSLEGGPTEAFFGQGTRLTVV.

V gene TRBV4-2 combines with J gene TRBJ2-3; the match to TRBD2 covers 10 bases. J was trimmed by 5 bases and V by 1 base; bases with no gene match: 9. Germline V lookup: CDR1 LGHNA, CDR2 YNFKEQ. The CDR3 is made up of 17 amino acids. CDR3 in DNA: TGTGCCAGCAGCCAAGTTCTAGCGGGAGCGAGAGAAGATACGCAGTATTTT. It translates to CASSQVLAGAREDTQYF.

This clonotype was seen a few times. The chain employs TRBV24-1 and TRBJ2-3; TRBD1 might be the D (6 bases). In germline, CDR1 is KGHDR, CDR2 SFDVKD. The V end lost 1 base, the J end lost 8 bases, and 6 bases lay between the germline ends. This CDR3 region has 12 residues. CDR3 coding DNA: TGTGCCACCAGTGATTTCAGGGGTACGCAGTATTTT. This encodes CATSDFRGTQYF.

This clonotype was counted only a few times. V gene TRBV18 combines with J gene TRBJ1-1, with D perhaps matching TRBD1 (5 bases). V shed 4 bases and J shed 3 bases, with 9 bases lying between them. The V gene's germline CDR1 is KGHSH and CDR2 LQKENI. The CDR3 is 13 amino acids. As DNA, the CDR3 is TGTGCCAGCTCACGCGGGGGTGACACTGAAGCTTTCTTT. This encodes CASSRGGDTEAFF.

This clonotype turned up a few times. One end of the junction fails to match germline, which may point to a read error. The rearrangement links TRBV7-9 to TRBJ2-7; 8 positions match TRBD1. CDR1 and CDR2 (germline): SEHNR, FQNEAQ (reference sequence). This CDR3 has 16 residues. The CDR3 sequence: CASSPPRDRSRYEQYF. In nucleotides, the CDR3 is TGTGCCAGCAGCCCACCCCGGGACAGGAGTCGATACGAGCAATACTTC.

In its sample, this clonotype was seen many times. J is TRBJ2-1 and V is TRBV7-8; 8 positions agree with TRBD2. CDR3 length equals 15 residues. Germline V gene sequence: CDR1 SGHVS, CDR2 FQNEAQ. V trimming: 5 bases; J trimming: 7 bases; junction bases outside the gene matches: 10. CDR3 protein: CASSPTPSGRNEQFF. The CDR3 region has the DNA TGTGCCAGCAGCCCGACGCCTAGCGGGCGTAATGAGCAGTTCTTC.

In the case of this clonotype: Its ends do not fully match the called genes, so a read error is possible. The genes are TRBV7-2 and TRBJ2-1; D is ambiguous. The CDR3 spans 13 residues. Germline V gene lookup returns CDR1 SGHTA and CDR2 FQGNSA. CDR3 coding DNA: TGTGCCAGCAGCTTAGATCGAGACTCTCCCGAGGTCTTC. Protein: CASSLDRDSPEVF.

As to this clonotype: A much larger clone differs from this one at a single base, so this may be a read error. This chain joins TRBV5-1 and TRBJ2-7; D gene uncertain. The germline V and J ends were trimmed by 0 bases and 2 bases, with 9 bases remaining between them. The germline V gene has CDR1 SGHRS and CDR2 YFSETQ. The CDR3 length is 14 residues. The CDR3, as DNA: TGCGCCAGCAGCTTGGACCCGAAGACCTACGAGCAGTACTTC. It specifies CASSLDPKTYEQYF.

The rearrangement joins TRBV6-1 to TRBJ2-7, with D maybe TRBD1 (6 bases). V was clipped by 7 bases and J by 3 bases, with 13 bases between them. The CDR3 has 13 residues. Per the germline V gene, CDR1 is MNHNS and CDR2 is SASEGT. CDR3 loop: CASKRQENYEQYF. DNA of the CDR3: TGTGCCAGCAAGAGACAGGAAAACTACGAGCAGTACTTC.

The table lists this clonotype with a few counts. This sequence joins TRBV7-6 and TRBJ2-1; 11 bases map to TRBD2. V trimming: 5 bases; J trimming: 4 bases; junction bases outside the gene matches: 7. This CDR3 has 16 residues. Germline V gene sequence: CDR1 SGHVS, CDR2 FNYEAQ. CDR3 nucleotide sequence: TGTGCCAGCAGCGCACCGGGACTAGCGGTTTACAATGAGCAGTTCTTC. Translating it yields CASSAPGLAVYNEQFF.

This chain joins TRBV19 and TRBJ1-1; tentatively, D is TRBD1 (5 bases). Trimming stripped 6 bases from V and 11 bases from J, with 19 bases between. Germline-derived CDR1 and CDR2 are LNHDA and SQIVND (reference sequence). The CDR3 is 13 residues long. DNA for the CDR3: TGTGCCAGTAGGTCTCCGGGACCCCCGGCGGCTTTCTTT. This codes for CASRSPGPPAAFF.

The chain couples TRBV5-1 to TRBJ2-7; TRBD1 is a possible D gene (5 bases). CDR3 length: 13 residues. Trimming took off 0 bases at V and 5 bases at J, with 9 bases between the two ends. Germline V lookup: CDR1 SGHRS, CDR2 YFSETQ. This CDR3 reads CASSLVTGNEQYF. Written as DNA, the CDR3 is TGCGCCAGCAGCTTGGTAACAGGAAACGAGCAGTACTTC.

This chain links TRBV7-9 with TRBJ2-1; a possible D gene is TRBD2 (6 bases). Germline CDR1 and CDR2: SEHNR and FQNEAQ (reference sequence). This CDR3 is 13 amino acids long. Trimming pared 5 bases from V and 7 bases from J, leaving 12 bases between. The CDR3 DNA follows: TGTGCCAGCAGCCTAATAGCGGAAAATGAGCAGTTCTTC. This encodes CASSLIAENEQFF.

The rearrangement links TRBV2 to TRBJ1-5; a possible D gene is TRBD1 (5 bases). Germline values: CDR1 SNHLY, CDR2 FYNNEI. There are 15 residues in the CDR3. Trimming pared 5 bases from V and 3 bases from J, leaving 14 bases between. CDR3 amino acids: CASSKDGGANQPQHF. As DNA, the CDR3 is TGTGCCAGCAGTAAGGACGGGGGAGCCAATCAGCCCCAGCATTTT.

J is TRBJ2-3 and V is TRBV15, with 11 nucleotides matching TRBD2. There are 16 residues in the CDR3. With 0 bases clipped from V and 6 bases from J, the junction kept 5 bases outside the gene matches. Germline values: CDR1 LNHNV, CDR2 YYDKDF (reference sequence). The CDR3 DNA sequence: TGTGCCACCAGCAGAGAAGGACTAGCGGGTAGGGATACGCAGTATTTT. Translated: CATSREGLAGRDTQYF. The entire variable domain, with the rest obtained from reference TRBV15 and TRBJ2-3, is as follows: DAMVIQNPRYQVTQFGKPVTLSCSQTLNHNVMYWYQQKSSQAPKLLFHYYDKDFNNEADTPDNFQSRRPNTSFCFLDIRSPGLGDTAMYLCATSREGLAGRDTQYFGPGTRLTVL.

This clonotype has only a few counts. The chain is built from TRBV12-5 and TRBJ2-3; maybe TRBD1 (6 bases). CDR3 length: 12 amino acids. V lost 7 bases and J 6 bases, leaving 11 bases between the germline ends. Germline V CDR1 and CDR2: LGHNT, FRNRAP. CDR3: CASVGGGDTQYF. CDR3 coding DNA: TGTGCTAGTGTAGGGGGTGGCGATACGCAGTATTTT.

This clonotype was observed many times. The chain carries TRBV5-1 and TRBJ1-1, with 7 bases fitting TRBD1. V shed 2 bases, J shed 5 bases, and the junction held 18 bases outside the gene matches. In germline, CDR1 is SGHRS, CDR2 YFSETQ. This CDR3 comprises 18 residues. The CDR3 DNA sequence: TGCGCCAGCAGCTTCCAAAACCAGGGGGTCTTAGTCCATACTGAAGCTTTCTTT. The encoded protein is CASSFQNQGVLVHTEAFF.

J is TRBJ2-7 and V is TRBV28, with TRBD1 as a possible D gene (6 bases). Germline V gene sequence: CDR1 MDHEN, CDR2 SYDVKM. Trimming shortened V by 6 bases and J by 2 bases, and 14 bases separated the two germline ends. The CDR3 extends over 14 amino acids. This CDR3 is CASRTGPPTYEQYF. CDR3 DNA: TGTGCCAGCAGGACAGGTCCCCCAACCTACGAGCAGTACTTC.

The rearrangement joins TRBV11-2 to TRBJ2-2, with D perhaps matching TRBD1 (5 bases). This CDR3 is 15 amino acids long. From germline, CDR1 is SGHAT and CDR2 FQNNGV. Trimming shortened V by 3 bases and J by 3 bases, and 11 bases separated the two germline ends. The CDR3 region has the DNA TGTGCCAGCAGCTTTATCGGACACTACACCGGGGAGCTGTTTTTT. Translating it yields CASSFIGHYTGELFF.

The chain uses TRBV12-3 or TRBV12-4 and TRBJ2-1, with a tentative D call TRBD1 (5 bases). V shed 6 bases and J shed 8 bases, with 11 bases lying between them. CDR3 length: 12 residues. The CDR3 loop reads CASSPVRDEQFF. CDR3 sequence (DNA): TGTGCCAGCAGCCCAGTCAGGGATGAGCAGTTCTTC.

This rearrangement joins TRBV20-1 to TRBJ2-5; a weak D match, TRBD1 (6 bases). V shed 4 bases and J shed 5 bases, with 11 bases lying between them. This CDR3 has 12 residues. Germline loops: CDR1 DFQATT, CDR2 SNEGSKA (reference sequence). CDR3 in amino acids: CSAIDRRETQYF. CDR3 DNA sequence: TGCAGTGCTATCGACAGGAGGGAGACCCAGTACTTC.

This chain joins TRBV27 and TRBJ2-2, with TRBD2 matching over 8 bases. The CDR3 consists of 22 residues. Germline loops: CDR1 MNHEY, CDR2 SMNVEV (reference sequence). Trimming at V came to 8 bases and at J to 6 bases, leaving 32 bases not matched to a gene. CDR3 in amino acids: CASSYLPGGAGMSGRLPGELFF. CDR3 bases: TGTGCCAGCTCCTACCTCCCCGGGGGCGCAGGAATGAGCGGGAGACTTCCCGGGGAGCTGTTTTTT.

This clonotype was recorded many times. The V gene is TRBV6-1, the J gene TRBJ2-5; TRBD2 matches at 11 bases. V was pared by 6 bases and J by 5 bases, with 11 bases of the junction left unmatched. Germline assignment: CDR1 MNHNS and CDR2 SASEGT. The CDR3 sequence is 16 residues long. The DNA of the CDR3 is TGTGCCAGCAGAGCTACTAGCGGGAGAGTGTGGGAGACCCAGTACTTC. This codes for CASRATSGRVWETQYF.

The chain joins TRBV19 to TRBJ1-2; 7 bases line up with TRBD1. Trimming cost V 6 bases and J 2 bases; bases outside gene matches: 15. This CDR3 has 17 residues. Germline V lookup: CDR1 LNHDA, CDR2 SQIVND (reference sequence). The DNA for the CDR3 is TGTGCCAGTAGGCCTACCGGGACAGACTTTCTAAACTATGGCTACACCTTC. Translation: CASRPTGTDFLNYGYTF.

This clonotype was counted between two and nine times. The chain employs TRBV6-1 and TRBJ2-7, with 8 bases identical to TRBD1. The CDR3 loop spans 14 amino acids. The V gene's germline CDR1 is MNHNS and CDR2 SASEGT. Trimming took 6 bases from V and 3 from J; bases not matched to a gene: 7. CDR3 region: CASRPSGTGYEQYF. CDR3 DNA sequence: TGTGCCAGCAGGCCCTCCGGGACAGGCTACGAGCAGTACTTC.